The rows below give T cell receptor beta chains drawn from one sample of a study of blood T cell repertoires in COVID-19. Using immunoSEQ multiplex PCR, the repertoire was profiled, and TCRdb retains in-frame clones only, with some absent. The table records some 320,000 clones, about 92% of them present only once. Sequencing was carried out using PBMCs or T cells enriched from blood (not recorded which). These receptors all stem from a man in his 60s who had recovered from COVID-19. The CDR3 runs from the conserved cysteine through the conserved F or W. The D gene is left open where the match is weak. Expanded clones get a size class; other rows say once, few or many, or leave the size out.

j_gene | d_gene | abundance | v_gene | CDR3aa | CDR3nt
TRBJ2-3 | TRBD2 | once | TRBV24-1 | CATSDPGLAGGLDTQYF | TGTGCCACCAGTGATCCGGGACTAGCGGGAGGCTTAGATACGCAGTATTTT
TRBJ2-7 | NA | NA | TRBV4-2 | CASSAQATGDPYEQYF | TGTGCCAGCAGCGCGCAGGCCACAGGCGACCCCTACGAGCAGTACTTC
TRBJ2-5 | NA | NA | TRBV4-2 | CASSHDGETQYF | TGTGCCAGCAGCCATGACGGGGAGACCCAGTACTTC
TRBJ1-2 | TRBD1 | NA | TRBV3-1/TRBV3-2 | CASSSTGDYGYTF | TGTGCCAGCAGCTCCACAGGGGACTATGGCTACACCTTC
TRBJ2-1 | TRBD1 | NA | TRBV19 | CASSIRRDSYNEQFF | TGTGCCAGTAGTATCCGACGGGACAGCTACAATGAGCAGTTCTTC
TRBJ1-2 | TRBD1 | NA | TRBV30 | CAWRGQLVYGYTF | TGTGCCTGGAGGGGACAGCTAGTCTATGGCTACACCTTC
TRBJ2-1 | NA | NA | TRBV9 | CASSGGSFTNEQFF | TGTGCCAGCAGCGGCGGATCCTTCACAAATGAGCAGTTCTTC
TRBJ1-2 | NA | NA | TRBV6-5 | CASSPGASGYTF | TGTGCCAGCAGTCCCGGAGCAAGTGGCTACACCTTC
TRBJ2-7 | NA | NA | TRBV4-3 | CASSQGMGGPTYEQYF | TGCGCCAGCAGCCAGGGAATGGGGGGACCCACCTACGAGCAGTACTTC
TRBJ1-2 | TRBD1 | NA | TRBV4-1 | CASSRGQVGDGYTF | TGCGCCAGCAGCCGGGGACAGGTCGGAGATGGCTACACCTTC
TRBJ2-2 | TRBD2 | NA | TRBV3-1/TRBV3-2 | CAIANSGRAFGELFF | TGTGCCATCGCCAATAGCGGGAGGGCCTTCGGGGAGCTGTTTTTT
TRBJ2-7 | NA | NA | TRBV6-2/TRBV6-3 | CASSYSWRVDYEQYF | TGTGCCAGCAGTTACTCGTGGAGGGTGGACTACGAGCAGTACTTC
TRBJ2-3 | NA | NA | TRBV18 | CASSPSLSGLSTDTQYF | TGTGCCAGCTCACCCTCACTGTCTGGACTCAGCACAGATACGCAGTATTTT
TRBJ2-1 | TRBD1 | NA | TRBV9 | CASSAPTGGYEQFF | TGTGCCAGCAGCGCCCCGACAGGGGGCTACGAGCAGTTCTTC
TRBJ1-1 | TRBD1 | NA | TRBV3-1/TRBV3-2 | CASRSGTGSNTEAFF | TGTGCCAGCAGGTCCGGGACAGGGTCGAACACTGAAGCTTTCTTT
TRBJ1-5 | NA | NA | TRBV21-1 | CASSKGDRQRQNCNQPQHF | TGTGCCAGCAGCAAAGGAGACAGGCAACGCCAAAATTGCAATCAGCCCCAGCATTTT
TRBJ2-3 | TRBD2 | NA | TRBV29-1 | CSAPGLAGTDTQYF | TGCAGCGCCCCGGGACTAGCGGGCACAGATACGCAGTATTTT
TRBJ2-7 | NA | NA | TRBV27 | CASSLRSGGKFYEQYF | TGTGCCAGCAGTTTACGGTCCGGGGGAAAATTCTACGAGCAGTACTTC
TRBJ2-1 | TRBD2 | once | TRBV7-6 | CASSRSGLAGGYNEQFF | TGTGCCAGCAGCAGATCGGGACTAGCGGGAGGGTACAATGAGCAGTTCTTC
TRBJ1-1 | TRBD1 | NA | TRBV5-1 | CASSLGGRGLLNTEAFF | TGCGCCAGCTCCTTGGGAGGCAGGGGGCTATTGAACACTGAAGCTTTCTTT
TRBJ2-2 | NA | NA | TRBV5-6 | CASSLESHSRELFF | TGTGCCAGCAGCTTGGAGTCGCACAGCCGGGAGCTGTTTTTT
TRBJ2-5 | NA | NA | TRBV7-2 | CASRGAGRETQYF | TGTGCCAGCAGGGGCGCGGGGCGGGAGACCCAGTACTTC
TRBJ2-2 | NA | once | TRBV5-8 | CASSRDTPNTGELFF | TGTGCCAGCAGCAGGGACACCCCCAACACCGGGGAGCTGTTTTTT
TRBJ2-2 | NA | NA | TRBV2 | CASRRGQNTGELFF | TGTGCCAGCAGGAGAGGCCAAAACACCGGGGAGCTGTTTTTT
TRBJ2-5 | TRBD2 | NA | TRBV7-9 | CASSTPAGGKETQYF | TGTGCCAGCAGCACACCAGCGGGAGGGAAAGAGACCCAGTACTTC
TRBJ2-7 | NA | once | TRBV5-6 | CASSLALSYEQYF | TGTGCCAGCAGTCTAGCACTCTCCTACGAGCAGTACTTC
TRBJ2-5 | NA | NA | TRBV30 | CAWSMRLGGETQYF | TGTGCCTGGAGCATGAGACTGGGGGGAGAGACCCAGTACTTC
TRBJ1-2 | TRBD1 | NA | TRBV6-5 | CASRQGALNGYTF | TGTGCCAGCAGACAGGGGGCGCTAAATGGCTACACCTTC
TRBJ1-1 | TRBD1 | NA | TRBV13 | CASSTKGASGHAFF | TGTGCCAGCAGCACTAAGGGGGCCTCCGGGCACGCTTTCTTT
TRBJ1-5 | NA | NA | TRBV19 | CASSIGSQFGQPQHF | TGTGCCAGTAGTATCGGTTCACAGTTCGGTCAGCCCCAGCATTTT
TRBJ2-7 | NA | NA | TRBV5-1 | CASRVGSGYEQYF | TGCGCCAGCAGAGTGGGAAGCGGGTACGAGCAGTACTTC
TRBJ2-5 | NA | NA | TRBV5-1 | CASSLVGGQETQYF | TGCGCCAGCAGCTTGGTGGGGGGCCAAGAGACCCAGTACTTC
TRBJ1-2 | TRBD1 | NA | TRBV12-3/TRBV12-4 | CASSWTGLYGYTF | TGTGCCAGCAGTTGGACAGGGCTTTATGGCTACACCTTC
TRBJ1-6 | NA | NA | TRBV9 | CASSAGGSSYNSPLHF | TGTGCCAGCAGCGCCGGGGGTAGCTCCTATAATTCACCCCTCCACTTT